Following are 20 T cell receptor beta chains from one sample sequenced in a study of T cell changes during pregnancy in multiple sclerosis. Some clones are missing from TCRdb's copy, which holds only in-frame ones; the method was immunoSEQ multiplex PCR. The sample lists about 45,000 clones; roughly 90% were seen once. The sample here was CD8+ T cells from peripheral blood mononuclear cells, taken in the second trimester of pregnancy. Source of these receptors: a female donor with multiple sclerosis, enrolled in a pregnancy study.

J is TRBJ2-7 and V is TRBV7-9; TRBD1 matches 9 bases. Germline V gene lookup returns CDR1 SEHNR and CDR2 FQNEAQ (reference sequence). This CDR3 is built from 14 residues. The ends lost 5 bases at V and 1 base at J; junction bases unmatched: 3. The DNA for the CDR3 is TGTGCCAGCAGCCGGGACAGGGAATCCTACGAGCAGTACTTC. As protein: CASSRDRESYEQYF.

The chain links TRBV21-1 to TRBJ1-2; no check of the table's D call, TRBD1, against the DNA was made. TRBV21-1 is given as a pseudogene. CDR3 length equals 15 residues. This CDR3 is CASSGGQGTNYGYTF. In DNA, the CDR3 is TGTGCCAGCAGCGGGGGACAGGGGACTAACTATGGCTACACCTTC.

CDR3 nucleotide sequence: TGTGCCACCAGCACAGGCGGGGCGAACACCGGGGAGCTGTTTTTT. It encodes CATSTGGANTGELFF. The genes are TRBV15 and TRBJ2-2; D is perhaps TRBD2 (6 bases). The CDR3 extends over 15 amino acids. Trimming stripped 4 bases from V and 0 bases from J, with 9 bases between. Germline-derived CDR1 and CDR2 are LNHNV and YYDKDF (reference sequence).

This chain connects TRBV7-2 to TRBJ2-3; TRBD2 matches 14 bases. This CDR3 has 17 residues. The germline V gene has CDR1 SGHTA and CDR2 FQGNSA. The junction had 8 bases not matched to a gene; V was cut back by 5 bases and J by 4 bases. CDR3 amino acids: CASSPRLAGGIADTQYF. As DNA, the CDR3 is TGTGCCAGCAGCCCCCGACTAGCGGGGGGGATAGCAGATACGCAGTATTTT.

The V call is TRBV9, the J call TRBJ2-3; maybe TRBD1 (5 bases). This CDR3 region has 13 residues. Between the trimmed V and J ends, which lost 4 bases and 5 bases, there was a span of 11 bases. Germline V gene lookup returns CDR1 SGDLS and CDR2 YYNGEE. The chain's CDR3 is CASSRITGDTQYF. The DNA of the CDR3 is TGTGCCAGCAGCAGAATCACAGGAGATACGCAGTATTTT.

This CDR3 is CASSLQTSGGGDTQYF. CDR3 nucleotides: TGTGCCAGCAGCTTACAAACTAGCGGGGGTGGTGATACGCAGTATTTT. The rearrangement uses TRBV11-2 and TRBJ2-3; 11 bases align to TRBD2. V lost 2 bases, J lost 6 bases, and 7 bases stayed unmatched. This CDR3 spans 16 amino acids. The germline V gene has CDR1 SGHAT and CDR2 FQNNGV. The entire variable domain, with the rest obtained from reference TRBV11-2 and TRBJ2-3, is as follows: EAGVAQSPRYKIIEKRQSVAFWCNPISGHATLYWYQQILGQGPKLLIQFQNNGVVDDSQLPKDRFSAERLKGVDSTLKIQPAKLEDSAVYLCASSLQTSGGGDTQYFGPGTRLTVL.

The V and J genes are TRBV7-9 and TRBJ1-5; 10 nucleotides align to TRBD1. This CDR3 has 13 residues. CDR1 and CDR2 (germline): SEHNR, FQNEAQ (reference sequence). Germline trimming cut 5 bases from V and 5 bases from J; bases unmatched to any gene: 0. The chain's CDR3 is CASSGTGDQPQHF. CDR3 DNA: TGTGCCAGCAGCGGGACAGGGGATCAGCCCCAGCATTTT.

The genes are TRBV27 and TRBJ1-4; D gene ambiguous. CDR1 and CDR2 from the germline V gene are MNHEY and SMNVEV (reference sequence). This CDR3 comprises 14 residues. Between the trimmed V and J ends, which lost 2 bases and 7 bases, there was a span of 11 bases. This CDR3 reads CASSLRLGSEKLFF. CDR3 nucleotides: TGTGCCAGCAGTTTACGACTGGGGAGTGAAAAACTGTTTTTT.

V usage is TRBV25-1 and J usage is TRBJ1-1; TRBD1 aligns across 7 bases. Germline CDR1 and CDR2: MGHDK and SYGVNS. The length of the CDR3 is 16 residues. V trimming: 2 bases; J trimming: 3 bases; junction bases outside the gene matches: 9. CDR3 DNA sequence: TGTGCCAGCAGTGAACCGTCGGGACAGCGCGACACTGAAGCTTTCTTT. Translated, it gives CASSEPSGQRDTEAFF. The full variable domain, completed using reference TRBV25-1 and TRBJ1-1, is EADIYQTPRYLVIGTGKKITLECSQTMGHDKMYWYQQDPGMELHLIHYSYGVNSTEKGDLSSESTVSRIRTEHFPLTLESARPSHTSQYLCASSEPSGQRDTEAFFGQGTRLTVV.

With respect to this clone: One end of the junction is discordant with germline, which a read error may explain. The V gene is TRBV7-3, the J gene TRBJ2-1, with unresolved D. The CDR3 contains 11 residues. The germline V gene has CDR1 SGHTA and CDR2 FQGTGA. The CDR3, as DNA: TGTGCCAGCAGCTCCAACAATGAGCAGTTCTTC. This translates into CASSSNNEQFF. Looking up the rest from reference TRBV7-3 and TRBJ2-1 gives the full variable domain: GAGVSQTPSNKVTEKGKYVELRCDPISGHTALYWYRQSLGQGPEFLIYFQGTGAADDSGLPNDRFFAVRPEGSVSTLKIQRTERGDSAVYLCASSSNNEQFFGPGTRLTVL.

The chain joins TRBV11-1 to TRBJ1-1; 9 nucleotides line up with TRBD1. Germline V gene sequence: CDR1 SGHAT, CDR2 FQDESV (reference sequence). J was trimmed by 8 bases and V by 5 bases; bases with no gene match: 9. The CDR3 covers 14 residues. The CDR3 here is CASSEGQGGGEAFF. CDR3 nucleotides: TGTGCCAGCAGCGAGGGACAGGGAGGTGGCGAAGCTTTCTTT.

The chain joins TRBV9 to TRBJ1-1, with 12 bases lining up with TRBD1. The CDR3 runs 19 residues. Germline lookup yields CDR1 SGDLS and CDR2 YYNGEE. V gave up 3 bases and J gave up 0 bases; unmatched junction bases: 12. Written as DNA, the CDR3 is TGTGCCAGCAGCGGCCGGGACAGGGGGCGGGTAGGCTTGAACACTGAAGCTTTCTTT. It specifies CASSGRDRGRVGLNTEAFF. The entire variable domain, with the rest obtained from reference TRBV9 and TRBJ1-1, is as follows: DSGVTQTPKHLITATGQRVTLRCSPRSGDLSVYWYQQSLDQGLQFLIQYYNGEERAKGNILERFSAQQFPDLHSELNLSSLELGDSALYFCASSGRDRGRVGLNTEAFFGQGTRLTVV.

The gene calls are TRBV5-5 and TRBJ1-1; D unresolved. Germline CDR1 is SGHKS and CDR2 is YYEKEE (reference sequence). V was clipped by 1 base and J by 10 bases, with 14 bases between them. This CDR3 spans 13 amino acids. CDR3 bases: TGTGCCAGCAGCTTGCCGGACTGGGGATTAGCTTTCTTT. This gives the protein CASSLPDWGLAFF.

The chain recombines TRBV7-9 with TRBJ1-4; D possibly corresponds to TRBD1 (6 bases). This CDR3 is 15 amino acids long. CDR1 is SEHNR and CDR2 is FQNEAQ in the germline V gene (reference sequence). Trimming pared 5 bases from V and 4 bases from J, leaving 14 bases between. The CDR3: CASSPPGAINEKLFF. CDR3 nucleotides: TGTGCCAGCAGCCCACCAGGGGCCATTAATGAAAAACTGTTTTTT.

The rearrangement uses TRBV7-8 and TRBJ2-1; D is unresolved. This CDR3 has 14 amino acids. With 3 bases removed from V and 6 bases from J, the gap between germline ends came to 12 bases. Germline V lookup: CDR1 SGHVS, CDR2 FQNEAQ. CDR3 amino acids: CASSFGVQINEQFF. CDR3 in DNA: TGTGCCAGCAGCTTCGGAGTTCAGATCAATGAGCAGTTCTTC.

The chain links TRBV30 to TRBJ2-7; no clear D gene. Trimming removed 1 base at V and 1 base at J, with 5 bases between. The length of the CDR3 is 12 residues. Germline V gene sequence: CDR1 GTSNPN, CDR2 SVGIG (reference sequence). The CDR3 region has the DNA TGTGCCTGGAGTGGCCTATCCTACGAGCAGTACTTC. Protein sequence: CAWSGLSYEQYF.

CDR3 nucleotides: TGTGCCAGCAGCTCCCTCCGGGACAGGGGACCCTACGAGCAGTACTTC. As protein: CASSSLRDRGPYEQYF. V is TRBV5-8 and J is TRBJ2-7; 10 bases line up with TRBD1. Losses at the gene ends were 3 bases for V and 2 bases for J; bases not matched to a gene: 8. Germline assignment: CDR1 SGHTS and CDR2 YDEGEE. This CDR3 is built from 16 residues.

The CDR3 sequence is CASSEGSHFAQYF. In DNA form, the CDR3 reads TGTGCCAGCAGTGAGGGCAGCCATTTCGCCCAGTACTTC. The chain carries TRBV6-1 and TRBJ2-5; D call uncertain. Looked up from germline, CDR1 is MNHNS and CDR2 is SASEGT. V dropped 3 bases and J dropped 9 bases, with 14 bases sitting between them. The CDR3 sequence is 13 residues long.

The chain uses TRBV9 and TRBJ1-3; D might be TRBD1 (6 bases). Germline CDR1 reads SGDLS; CDR2 reads YYNGEE. The CDR3 consists of 16 residues. V lost 4 bases and J lost 2, with 16 bases in between. CDR3 in amino acids: CASSQNQQGPGNTIYF. The CDR3 nucleotides are TGTGCCAGCAGCCAGAACCAACAGGGACCTGGAAACACCATATATTTT.

The chain carries TRBV30 and TRBJ2-3, with 14 bases fitting TRBD2. The CDR3 is 15 amino acids. After removal of 2 bases from V and 5 bases from J, the junction contained 3 bases not matched to a gene. Germline lookup yields CDR1 GTSNPN and CDR2 SVGIG (reference sequence). CDR3 loop: CAWSLGTSGGDTQYF. Written as DNA, the CDR3 is TGTGCCTGGAGTCTAGGGACTAGCGGGGGAGATACGCAGTATTTT.